A selection of T cell receptor beta chains follows, all from one sample in a study of T cell repertoires in cytomegalovirus infection. MiXCR was run by TCRdb on the reads, yielding one entry per CDR3 protein. There are more than 500,000 distinct CDR3 sequences in the sample; about 15% occur only once, and 20% to 30% lies in the top ten. The sample consisted of CD8+ T cells from PBMCs. These receptors came from a human donor in good health (CMV status not recorded). Some clones in this sample may be carry-over from other donors' samples. Both conserved end residues are part of each CDR3. Fields, in order: V gene, clone size, J gene, D gene, CDR3 protein, CDR3 DNA. D genes are given only for firm matches. Size is omitted from some rows. Given values are once, few, many or a class for expanded clones.

V gene: TRBV6-1; clone size: .; J gene: TRBJ1-6; D gene: .; CDR3 protein: CASSETANSPLHF; CDR3 DNA: TGTGCCAGCAGTGAAACAGCCAATTCACCCCTCCACTTT
V gene: TRBV27; clone size: many; J gene: TRBJ2-7; D gene: TRBD1; CDR3 protein: CASSFGQGFHEQYF; CDR3 DNA: TGTGCCAGCAGTTTTGGACAGGGGTTCCACGAGCAGTACTTC
V gene: TRBV18; clone size: few; J gene: TRBJ1-1; D gene: .; CDR3 protein: CASSPTGEPYTEAFF; CDR3 DNA: TGTGCCAGCTCACCTACTGGGGAGCCCTACACTGAAGCTTTCTTT
V gene: TRBV11-2; clone size: few; J gene: TRBJ1-2; D gene: .; CDR3 protein: CASSPLEGVAYGYTF; CDR3 DNA: TGTGCCAGCAGCCCCCTCGAGGGGGTAGCCTATGGCTACACCTTC
V gene: TRBV7-8; clone size: many; J gene: TRBJ2-7; D gene: TRBD2; CDR3 protein: CASSMGLAGGLSSYEQYF; CDR3 DNA: TGTGCCAGCAGCATGGGACTAGCGGGGGGACTTAGCTCCTACGAGCAGTACTTC
V gene: TRBV6-5; clone size: many; J gene: TRBJ2-7; D gene: TRBD1; CDR3 protein: CASSYSLDRDSGDEQYF; CDR3 DNA: TGTGCCAGCAGTTACTCCCTCGACAGGGATTCGGGCGACGAGCAGTACTTC
V gene: TRBV7-6; clone size: .; J gene: TRBJ2-1; D gene: .; CDR3 protein: CDSSLAANEQFF; CDR3 DNA: TGTGACAGCAGCTTGGCCGCCAATGAGCAGTTCTTC
V gene: TRBV14; clone size: many; J gene: TRBJ2-3; D gene: .; CDR3 protein: CASSPTLISGKVTDTQYF; CDR3 DNA: TGTGCCAGCAGTCCCACGTTGATTAGCGGAAAGGTGACAGATACGCAGTATTTT
V gene: TRBV7-8; clone size: many; J gene: TRBJ2-7; D gene: .; CDR3 protein: CASSLGARPNEQYF; CDR3 DNA: TGTGCCAGCAGCTTAGGGGCCCGTCCCAACGAGCAGTACTTC
V gene: TRBV13; clone size: few; J gene: TRBJ2-4; D gene: .; CDR3 protein: CASSPKEGAKNIQYF; CDR3 DNA: TGTGCCAGCAGCCCTAAGGAGGGAGCCAAAAACATTCAGTACTTC
V gene: TRBV11-2; clone size: many; J gene: TRBJ1-1; D gene: TRBD1; CDR3 protein: CASSLIGRGEAFF; CDR3 DNA: TGTGCCAGCAGCTTAATCGGCAGGGGGGAAGCTTTCTTT
V gene: TRBV11-1; clone size: many; J gene: TRBJ2-2; D gene: .; CDR3 protein: CASSFVPWTETNTGELFF; CDR3 DNA: TGTGCCAGCAGCTTCGTCCCATGGACAGAGACGAACACCGGGGAGCTGTTTTTT
V gene: TRBV12-3/TRBV12-4; clone size: many; J gene: TRBJ1-2; D gene: .; CDR3 protein: CASSWQREGVYGYTF; CDR3 DNA: TGTGCCAGCAGTTGGCAACGAGAGGGGGTCTATGGCTACACCTTC
V gene: TRBV18; clone size: .; J gene: TRBJ1-1; D gene: TRBD1; CDR3 protein: CANSPTGTGAVNTEAFF; CDR3 DNA: TGTGCCAACTCACCAACCGGGACAGGGGCCGTGAACACTGAAGCTTTCTTT
V gene: TRBV9; clone size: few; J gene: TRBJ2-3; D gene: .; CDR3 protein: CASSDGTTDTQYF; CDR3 DNA: TGTGCCAGCAGCGACGGAACCACAGATACGCAGTATTTT
V gene: TRBV7-6; clone size: many; J gene: TRBJ2-3; D gene: TRBD2; CDR3 protein: CASSFLAGAPDTQYF; CDR3 DNA: TGTGCCAGCAGCTTCTTAGCGGGAGCACCAGATACGCAGTATTTT
V gene: TRBV5-1; clone size: .; J gene: TRBJ2-3; D gene: .; CDR3 protein: CASRGGYTDTQYF; CDR3 DNA: TGCGCCAGCAGGGGCGGATACACAGATACGCAGTATTTT
V gene: TRBV12-3/TRBV12-4; clone size: many; J gene: TRBJ2-1; D gene: .; CDR3 protein: CASISHDSSYNEQFF; CDR3 DNA: TGTGCCAGCATCTCCCATGACAGCTCCTACAATGAGCAGTTCTTC
V gene: TRBV27; clone size: few; J gene: TRBJ2-2; D gene: TRBD1; CDR3 protein: CASSRPGQGYGELFF; CDR3 DNA: TGTGCCAGCAGTCGTCCGGGACAGGGGTACGGGGAGCTGTTTTTT
V gene: TRBV6-1; clone size: many; J gene: TRBJ2-4; D gene: .; CDR3 protein: CASGPGSREEGYF; CDR3 DNA: TGTGCCAGCGGCCCTGGATCGCGGGAAGAGGGGTACTTC
V gene: TRBV27; clone size: few; J gene: TRBJ1-5; D gene: .; CDR3 protein: CASSSDTGQPQHF; CDR3 DNA: TGTGCCAGCAGTTCAGACACGGGTCAGCCCCAGCATTTT
V gene: TRBV2; clone size: .; J gene: TRBJ2-5; D gene: TRBD1; CDR3 protein: CARTDRGAQETQYF; CDR3 DNA: TGTGCCAGGACCGACAGGGGGGCCCAAGAGACCCAGTACTTC
V gene: TRBV10-3; clone size: .; J gene: TRBJ2-1; D gene: TRBD2; CDR3 protein: CAISEVGGNEQFF; CDR3 DNA: TGTGCCATCAGTGAGGTCGGGGGGAATGAGCAGTTCTTC
V gene: TRBV20-1; clone size: .; J gene: TRBJ2-7; D gene: .; CDR3 protein: CSARDRTEYEQYF; CDR3 DNA: TGCAGTGCTAGAGACAGGACAGAGTACGAGCAGTACTTC
V gene: TRBV9; clone size: .; J gene: TRBJ2-6; D gene: .; CDR3 protein: CASKRSASSPQGANVLTF; CDR3 DNA: TGTGCCAGCAAGAGGTCGGCTTCGTCCCCTCAGGGGGCCAACGTCCTGACTTTC
V gene: TRBV2; clone size: .; J gene: TRBJ2-2; D gene: .; CDR3 protein: CASSEGGGAPGELFF; CDR3 DNA: TGTGCCAGCAGTGAAGGGGGGGGCGCCCCCGGGGAGCTGTTTTTT
V gene: TRBV2; clone size: .; J gene: TRBJ1-2; D gene: .; CDR3 protein: CASADGRYTF; CDR3 DNA: TGTGCCAGCGCGGACGGAAGATACACCTTC
V gene: TRBV7-9; clone size: many; J gene: TRBJ2-1; D gene: .; CDR3 protein: CASSRETAYNEQFF; CDR3 DNA: TGTGCCAGCAGCCGGGAGACGGCCTACAATGAGCAGTTCTTC
V gene: TRBV6-5; clone size: .; J gene: TRBJ2-6; D gene: TRBD1; CDR3 protein: CASTGGGANVLTF; CDR3 DNA: TGTGCCAGCACAGGGGGTGGAGCCAACGTCCTGACTTTC
V gene: TRBV6-1; clone size: many; J gene: TRBJ2-3; D gene: .; CDR3 protein: CASSVPNTDTQYF; CDR3 DNA: TGTGCCAGCAGTGTCCCAAACACAGATACGCAGTATTTT
V gene: TRBV4-1; clone size: few; J gene: TRBJ2-5; D gene: TRBD2; CDR3 protein: CASSQEPSGRLETQYF; CDR3 DNA: TGCGCCAGCAGCCAAGAACCTAGCGGGAGGCTGGAGACCCAGTACTTC
V gene: TRBV20-1; clone size: .; J gene: TRBJ2-2; D gene: TRBD1; CDR3 protein: CSAKDTNTGELVF; CDR3 DNA: TGCAGTGCCAAGGACACGAACACAGGGGAGCTGGTTTTT
V gene: TRBV6-1; clone size: many; J gene: TRBJ2-7; D gene: .; CDR3 protein: CASSEDTTYEQYF; CDR3 DNA: TGTGCCAGCAGTGAGGACACTACCTACGAGCAGTACTTC
V gene: TRBV9; clone size: few; J gene: TRBJ1-1; D gene: .; CDR3 protein: CASSVGDRNTEAFF; CDR3 DNA: TGTGCCAGCAGCGTAGGCGACAGGAACACTGAAGCTTTCTTT
V gene: TRBV7-2; clone size: many; J gene: TRBJ2-5; D gene: .; CDR3 protein: CASSLATVETQYF; CDR3 DNA: TGTGCCAGCAGCTTAGCCACAGTCGAGACCCAGTACTTC